This TCR beta chain was sequenced in a study of shared clonotypes between healthy human individuals. About the research overall: CD8 memory received one plate per donor, CD8 naive two, CD4 memory three and CD4 naive three.

Remarks on this clone: Its antigen is as yet unknown.

Regarding the study as a whole: Shared clonotypes: about 4.6% naive CD4, 3% to 3.5% naive CD8, under 2.5% memory CD4, approximately 0.37% memory CD8. Sharing of clonotypes among donors was expected to vary with sequencing depth.

The CDR3 contains 12 residues. The germline gives CDR1 WSHSY, CDR2 SAAADI. Trimming removed 2 bases at V and 6 bases at J, with 4 bases between. Data came from immunoSEQ multiplex PCR; TCRdb stores just in-frame clones and leaves some out. The sample has roughly 1,600,000 clones, 97% to 99% seen once; the top ten hold over 0.3%. The sample consisted of naive CD4+ T cells sorted from blood. Subset defined: CD45RA+ positively selected. The sequence came from a man younger than 40 in good health. The chain uses TRBV10-2 and TRBJ1-4, with D unclear. In DNA form, the CDR3 reads TGCGCCAGCAGTGAGGTATATGAAAAACTGTTTTTT. This translates into CASSEVYEKLFF.